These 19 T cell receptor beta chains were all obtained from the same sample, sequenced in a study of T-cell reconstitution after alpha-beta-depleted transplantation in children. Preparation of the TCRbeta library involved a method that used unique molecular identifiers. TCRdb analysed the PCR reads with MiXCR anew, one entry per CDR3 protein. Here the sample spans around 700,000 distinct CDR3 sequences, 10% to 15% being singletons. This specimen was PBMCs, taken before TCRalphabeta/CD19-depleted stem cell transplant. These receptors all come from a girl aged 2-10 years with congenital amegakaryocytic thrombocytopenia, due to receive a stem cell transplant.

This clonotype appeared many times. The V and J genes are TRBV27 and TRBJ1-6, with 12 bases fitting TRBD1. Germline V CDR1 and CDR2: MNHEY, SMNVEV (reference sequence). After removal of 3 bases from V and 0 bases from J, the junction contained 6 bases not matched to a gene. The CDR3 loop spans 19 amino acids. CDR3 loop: CASSLGTGGGSSYNSPLHF. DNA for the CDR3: TGTGCCAGCAGTTTGGGGACAGGGGGCGGAAGCTCCTATAATTCACCCCTCCACTTT.

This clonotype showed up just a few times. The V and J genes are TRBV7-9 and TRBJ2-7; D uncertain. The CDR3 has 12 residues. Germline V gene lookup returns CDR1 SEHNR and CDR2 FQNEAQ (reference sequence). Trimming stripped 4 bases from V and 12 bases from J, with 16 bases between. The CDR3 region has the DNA TGTGCCAGCAGCTCGGACGCAGGAGCGCCGTACTTC. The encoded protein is CASSSDAGAPYF.

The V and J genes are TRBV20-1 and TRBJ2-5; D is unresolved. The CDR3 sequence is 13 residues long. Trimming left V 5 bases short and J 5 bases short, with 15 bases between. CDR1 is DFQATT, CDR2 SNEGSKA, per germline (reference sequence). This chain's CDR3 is CSADRPNGETQYF. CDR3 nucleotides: TGCAGTGCTGATCGACCCAACGGGGAGACCCAGTACTTC.

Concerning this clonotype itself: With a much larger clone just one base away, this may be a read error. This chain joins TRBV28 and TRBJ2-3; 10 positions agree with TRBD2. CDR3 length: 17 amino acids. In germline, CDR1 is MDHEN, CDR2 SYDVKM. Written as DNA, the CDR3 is TGTGGCAGCAGAGGCTATAGCGGGAGGACGCGCACAGATACGCAGTATTTT. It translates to CGSRGYSGRTRTDTQYF.

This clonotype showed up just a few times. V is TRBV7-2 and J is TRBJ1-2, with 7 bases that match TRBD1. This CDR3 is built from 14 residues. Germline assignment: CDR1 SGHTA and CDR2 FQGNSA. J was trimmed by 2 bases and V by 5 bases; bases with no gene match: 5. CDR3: CASSPPTGNYGYTF. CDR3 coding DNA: TGTGCCAGCAGCCCTCCGACAGGGAACTATGGCTACACCTTC.

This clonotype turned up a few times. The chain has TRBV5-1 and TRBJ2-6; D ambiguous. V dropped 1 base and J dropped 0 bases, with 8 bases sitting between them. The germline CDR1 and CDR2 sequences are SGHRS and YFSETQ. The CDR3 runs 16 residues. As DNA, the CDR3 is TGCGCCAGCAGCTTGCTAGGGTACTCTGGGGCCAACGTCCTGACTTTC. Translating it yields CASSLLGYSGANVLTF.

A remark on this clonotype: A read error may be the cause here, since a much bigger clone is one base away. CDR3 DNA sequence: TGCAGTGCCTACCGGGACAACAATCAGCCCCACCATTTT. Residues: CSAYRDNNQPHHF. The chain recombines TRBV20-1 with TRBJ1-5, with D perhaps matching TRBD1 (6 bases). This CDR3 contains 13 residues. Germline CDR1 is DFQATT and CDR2 is SNEGSKA (reference sequence).

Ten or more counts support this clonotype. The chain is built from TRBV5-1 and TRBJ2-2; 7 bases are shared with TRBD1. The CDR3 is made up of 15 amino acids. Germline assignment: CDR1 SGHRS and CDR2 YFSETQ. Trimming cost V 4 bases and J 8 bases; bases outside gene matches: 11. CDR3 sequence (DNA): TGCGCCAGCAGCCTACTCGGCCAGGGGGTAGGGGAGCTGTTTTTT. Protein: CASSLLGQGVGELFF.

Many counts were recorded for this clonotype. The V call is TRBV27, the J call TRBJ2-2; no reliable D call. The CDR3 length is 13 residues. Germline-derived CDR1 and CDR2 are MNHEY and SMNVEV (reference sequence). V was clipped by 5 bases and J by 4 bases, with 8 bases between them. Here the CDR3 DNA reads TGTGCCAGCAGTGGCCGGGCCACCGGGGAGCTGTTTTTT. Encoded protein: CASSGRATGELFF.

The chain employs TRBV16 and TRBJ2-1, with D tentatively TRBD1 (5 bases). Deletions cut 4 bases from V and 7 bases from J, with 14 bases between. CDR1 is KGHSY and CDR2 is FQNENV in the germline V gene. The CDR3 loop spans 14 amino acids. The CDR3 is CASSPNRLGNEQFF. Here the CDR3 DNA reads TGTGCCAGCAGCCCTAACAGGCTGGGGAATGAGCAGTTCTTC.

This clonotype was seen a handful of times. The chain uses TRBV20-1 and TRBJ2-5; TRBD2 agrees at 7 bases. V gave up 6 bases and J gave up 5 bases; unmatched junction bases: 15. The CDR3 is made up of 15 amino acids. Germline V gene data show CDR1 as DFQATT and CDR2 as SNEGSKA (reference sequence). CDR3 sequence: CSARIVAGPSETQYF. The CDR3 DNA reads TGCAGTGCCCGGATAGTAGCGGGCCCCTCTGAGACCCAGTACTTC.

CDR3 coding DNA: TGCAGTGCTAGACGCCCCGGGGCGGATCAGCCCCAGCATTTT. It yields the protein CSARRPGADQPQHF. The gene calls are TRBV20-1 and TRBJ1-5; perhaps TRBD1 as D (5 bases). Trimming left V 2 bases short and J 5 bases short, with 13 bases between. Germline V CDR1 and CDR2: DFQATT, SNEGSKA (reference sequence). The CDR3 length is 14 residues.

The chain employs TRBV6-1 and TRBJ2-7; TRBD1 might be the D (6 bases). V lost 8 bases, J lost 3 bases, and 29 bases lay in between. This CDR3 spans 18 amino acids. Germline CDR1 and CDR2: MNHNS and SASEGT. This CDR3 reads CASSEGLRTDDPNYEQYF. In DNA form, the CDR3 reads TGTGCCAGCTCCGAGGGGCTGCGGACAGACGACCCAAACTACGAGCAGTACTTC.

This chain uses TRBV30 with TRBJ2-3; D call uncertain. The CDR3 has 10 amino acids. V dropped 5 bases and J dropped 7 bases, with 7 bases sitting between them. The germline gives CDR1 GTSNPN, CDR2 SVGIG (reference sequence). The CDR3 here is CAWGENTQYF. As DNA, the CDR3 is TGTGCCTGGGGGGAAAATACGCAGTATTTT.

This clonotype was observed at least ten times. CDR3 residues: CSAPLGVSGGLFTDTQYF. DNA for the CDR3: TGCAGTGCCCCTCTAGGTGTTAGCGGGGGTTTGTTCACAGATACGCAGTATTTT. The chain couples TRBV20-1 to TRBJ2-3; 9 bases line up with TRBD2. This CDR3 has 18 amino acids. Germline V CDR1 and CDR2: DFQATT, SNEGSKA (reference sequence). Trimming removed 6 bases from V and 2 bases from J; junction bases left unmatched: 18.

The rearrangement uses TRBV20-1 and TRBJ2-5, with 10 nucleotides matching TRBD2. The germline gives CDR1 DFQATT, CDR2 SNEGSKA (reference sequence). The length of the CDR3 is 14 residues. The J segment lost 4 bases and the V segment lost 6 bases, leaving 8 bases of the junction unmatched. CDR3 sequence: CSASPSGRVETQYF. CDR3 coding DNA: TGCAGTGCCTCCCCGAGCGGGAGGGTAGAGACCCAGTACTTC.

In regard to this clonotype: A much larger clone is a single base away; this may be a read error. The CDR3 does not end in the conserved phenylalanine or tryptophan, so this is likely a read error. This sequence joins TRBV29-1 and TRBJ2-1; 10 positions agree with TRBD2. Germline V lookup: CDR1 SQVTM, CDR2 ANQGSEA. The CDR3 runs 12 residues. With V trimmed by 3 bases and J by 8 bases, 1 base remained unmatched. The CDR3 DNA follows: TGCAGCGTTGAGGGACTAGCGTATGAGCAGTTCCTC. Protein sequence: CSVEGLAYEQFL.

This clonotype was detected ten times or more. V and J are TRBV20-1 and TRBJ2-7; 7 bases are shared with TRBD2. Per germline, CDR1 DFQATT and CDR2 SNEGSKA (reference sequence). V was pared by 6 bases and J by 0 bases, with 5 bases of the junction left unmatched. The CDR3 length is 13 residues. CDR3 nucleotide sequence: TGCAGTGCCTTGCGGGGGATCTCCTACGAGCAGTACTTC. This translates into CSALRGISYEQYF.

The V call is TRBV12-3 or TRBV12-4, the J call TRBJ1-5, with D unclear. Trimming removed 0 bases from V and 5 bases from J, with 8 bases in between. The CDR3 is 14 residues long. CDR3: CASSLARADQPQHF. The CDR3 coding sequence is TGTGCCAGCAGTTTAGCGCGAGCGGATCAGCCCCAGCATTTT.